This T cell receptor (beta chain) was sequenced during a study of blood T cell repertoires in COVID-19. Across the whole study: Researchers got acute and convalescent COVID-19 samples from the United States, Italy and Spain. PBMCs, B-cell-depleted T cells, or T cells were the source of the cDNA or gDNA that made up the material.

V dropped 0 bases and J dropped 7 bases, with 16 bases sitting between them. The CDR3 spans 16 residues. Looked up from germline, CDR1 is SGHVS and CDR2 is FQNEAQ. The authors' processing: For nucleated cells, counts were estimated from reference gene primer amplification. Libraries were prepared by immunoSEQ multiplex PCR; TCRdb keeps only in-frame clonotypes and omits some of them. D and trimming were read from the DNA, whereas the V and J calls and clone size are those reported in that table. The sample consists of about 170,000 clones, under 90% of them appearing once. This clone appeared once. This receptor was obtained from an elderly woman with acute or convalescent COVID-19. The rearrangement joins TRBV7-8 to TRBJ2-1; D is perhaps TRBD2 (6 bases). The source material was peripheral blood. CDR3 sequence reads: CASSLAAALGRNEQFF. The DNA for the CDR3 is TGTGCCAGCAGCTTAGCGGCCGCCCTTGGGAGGAATGAGCAGTTCTTC.